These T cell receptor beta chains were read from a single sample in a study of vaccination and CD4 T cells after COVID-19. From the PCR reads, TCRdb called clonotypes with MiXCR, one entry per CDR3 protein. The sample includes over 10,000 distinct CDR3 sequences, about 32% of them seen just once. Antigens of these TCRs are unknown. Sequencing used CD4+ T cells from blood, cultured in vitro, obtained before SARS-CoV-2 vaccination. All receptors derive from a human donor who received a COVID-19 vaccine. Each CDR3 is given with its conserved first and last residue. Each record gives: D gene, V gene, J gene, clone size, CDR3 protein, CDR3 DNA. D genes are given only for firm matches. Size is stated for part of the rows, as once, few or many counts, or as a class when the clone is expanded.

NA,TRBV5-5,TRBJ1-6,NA,CASSFGTGYNSPLHF,TGTGCCAGCAGCTTTGGTACAGGTTATAATTCACCCCTCCACTTT
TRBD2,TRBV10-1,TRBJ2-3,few,CASSETSGRTDTQYF,TGCGCCAGCAGTGAAACTAGCGGACGCACAGATACGCAGTATTTT
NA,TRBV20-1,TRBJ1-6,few,CSARSLIGNSPLHF,TGCAGTGCTAGATCCCTAATCGGTAATTCACCCCTCCACTTT
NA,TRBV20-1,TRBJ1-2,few,CSAREGWNYGYTF,TGCAGTGCTAGGGAGGGGTGGAACTATGGCTACACCTTC
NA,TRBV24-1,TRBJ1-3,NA,CATSHPSSSLSGNTIYF,TGTGCCACCAGCCACCCTTCATCGTCCCTCTCTGGAAACACCATATATTTT
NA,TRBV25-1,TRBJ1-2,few,CASSDRGGYTF,TGTGCCAGCAGTGACAGAGGCGGCTACACCTTC
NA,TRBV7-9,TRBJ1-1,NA,CASSLRSFEAFF,TGTGCCAGCAGCTTACGCTCGTTTGAAGCTTTCTTT
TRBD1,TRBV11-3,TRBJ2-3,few,CASSFLEGTASTDTQYF,TGTGCCAGCAGCTTTCTCGAAGGGACAGCTAGCACAGATACGCAGTATTTT
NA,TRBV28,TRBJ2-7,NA,CASSIFDVIVTREQYF,TGTGCCAGCAGCATTTTTGACGTGATTGTTACTCGCGAGCAGTACTTC
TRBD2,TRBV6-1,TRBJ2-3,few,CASSRPGLAGTATDTQYF,TGTGCCAGCAGTAGGCCGGGACTAGCGGGGACCGCTACAGATACGCAGTATTTT
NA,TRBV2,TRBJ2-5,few,CASSGFQGQETQYF,TGTGCCAGCAGTGGGTTCCAGGGGCAAGAGACCCAGTACTTC
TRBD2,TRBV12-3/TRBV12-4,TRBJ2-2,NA,CASSFMTSGGGKPGELFF,TGTGCCAGCAGTTTTATGACTAGCGGGGGGGGAAAACCCGGGGAGCTGTTTTTT
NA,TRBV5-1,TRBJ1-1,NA,CASSLDPITEAFF,TGCGCCAGCAGCTTGGACCCTATAACCGAAGCTTTCTTT
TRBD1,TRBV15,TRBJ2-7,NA,CATSRPPGQGIYEQYF,TGTGCCACCAGCAGACCTCCGGGACAGGGAATTTACGAGCAGTACTTC